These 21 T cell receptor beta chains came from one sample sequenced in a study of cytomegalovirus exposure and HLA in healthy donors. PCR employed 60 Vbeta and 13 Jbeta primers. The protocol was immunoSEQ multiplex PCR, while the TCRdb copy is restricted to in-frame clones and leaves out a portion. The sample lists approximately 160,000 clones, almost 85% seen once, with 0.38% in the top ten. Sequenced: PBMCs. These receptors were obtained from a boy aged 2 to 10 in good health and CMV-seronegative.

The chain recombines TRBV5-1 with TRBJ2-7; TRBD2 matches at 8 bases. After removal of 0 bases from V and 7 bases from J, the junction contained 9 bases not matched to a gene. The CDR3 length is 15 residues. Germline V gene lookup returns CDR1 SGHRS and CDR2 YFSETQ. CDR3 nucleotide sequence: TGCGCCAGCAGCTTGGGCGGGGGGCTAGAATGGGAGCAGTACTTC. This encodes CASSLGGGLEWEQYF.

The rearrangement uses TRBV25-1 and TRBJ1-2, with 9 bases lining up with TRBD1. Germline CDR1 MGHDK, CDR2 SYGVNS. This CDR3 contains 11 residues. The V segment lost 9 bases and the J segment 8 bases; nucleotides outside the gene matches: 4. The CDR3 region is CARTGGRGYTF. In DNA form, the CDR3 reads TGTGCCAGGACAGGGGGGCGAGGCTACACCTTC.

The DNA for the CDR3 is TGTGCCAGCAGCCAAATGGGCGGACAGGGGGTTATCTACGAGCAGTACTTC. It codes for CASSQMGGQGVIYEQYF. V usage is TRBV7-3 and J usage is TRBJ2-7, with TRBD1 matching over 10 bases. The germline V gene encodes CDR1 SGHTA and CDR2 FQGTGA. There are 17 residues in the CDR3. J was trimmed by 3 bases and V by 5 bases; bases with no gene match: 13.

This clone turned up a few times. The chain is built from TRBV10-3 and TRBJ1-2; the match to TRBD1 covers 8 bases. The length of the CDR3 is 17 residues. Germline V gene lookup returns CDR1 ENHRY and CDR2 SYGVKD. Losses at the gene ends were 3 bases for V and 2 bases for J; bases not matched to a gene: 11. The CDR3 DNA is TGTGCCATCAGTGAAGTGCAGGGGGCCCTCTTGAACTATGGCTACACCTTC. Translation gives CAISEVQGALLNYGYTF.

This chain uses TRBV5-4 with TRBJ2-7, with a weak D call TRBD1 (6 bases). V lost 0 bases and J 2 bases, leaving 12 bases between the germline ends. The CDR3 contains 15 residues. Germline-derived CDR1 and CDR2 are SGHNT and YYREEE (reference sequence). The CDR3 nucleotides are TGTGCCAGCAGCTTGGCGCCCGCAGGGGCCTACGAGCAGTACTTC. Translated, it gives CASSLAPAGAYEQYF. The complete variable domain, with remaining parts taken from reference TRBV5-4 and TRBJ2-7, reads ETGVTQSPTHLIKTRGQQVTLRCSSQSGHNTVSWYQQALGQGPQFIFQYYREEENGRGNFPPRFSGLQFPNYSSELNVNALELDDSALYLCASSLAPAGAYEQYFGPGTRLTVT.

The CDR3 spells CASSPRTGALNTEAFF. The CDR3 DNA sequence: TGTGCCAGCAGCCCACGTACAGGGGCCTTGAACACTGAAGCTTTCTTT. The chain has TRBV11-2 and TRBJ1-1; 7 bases match TRBD1. Germline CDR1 SGHAT, CDR2 FQNNGV. This CDR3 has 16 residues. J lost 0 bases, V lost 5 bases, and 9 bases had no gene match.

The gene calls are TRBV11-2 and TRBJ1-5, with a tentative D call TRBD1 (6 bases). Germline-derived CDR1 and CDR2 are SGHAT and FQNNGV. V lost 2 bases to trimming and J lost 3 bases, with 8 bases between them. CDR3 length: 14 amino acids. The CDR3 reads CASSLNRDNQPQHF. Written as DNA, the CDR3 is TGTGCCAGCAGCTTAAACAGGGACAATCAGCCCCAGCATTTT.

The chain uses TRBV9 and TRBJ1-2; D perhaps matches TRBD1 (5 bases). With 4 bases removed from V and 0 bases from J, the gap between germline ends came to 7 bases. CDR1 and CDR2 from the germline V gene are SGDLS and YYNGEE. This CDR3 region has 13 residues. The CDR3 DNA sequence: TGTGCCAGCAGCCTACAGGCTAACTATGGCTACACCTTC. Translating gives CASSLQANYGYTF.

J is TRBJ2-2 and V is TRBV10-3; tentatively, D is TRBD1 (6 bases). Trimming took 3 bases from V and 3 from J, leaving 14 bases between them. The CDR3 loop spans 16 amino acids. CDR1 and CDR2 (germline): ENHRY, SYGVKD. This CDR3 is CAISERTARDTGELFF. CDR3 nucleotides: TGTGCCATCAGTGAACGGACAGCAAGGGACACCGGGGAGCTGTTTTTT.

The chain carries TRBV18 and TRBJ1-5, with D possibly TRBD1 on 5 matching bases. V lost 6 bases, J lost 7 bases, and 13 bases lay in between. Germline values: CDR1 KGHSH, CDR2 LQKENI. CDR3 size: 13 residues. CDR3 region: CASSTGEGQPQHF. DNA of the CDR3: TGTGCCAGCTCCACGGGGGAGGGACAGCCCCAGCATTTT.

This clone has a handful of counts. The CDR3 nucleotides read TGTGCCAGCAGCTTGTCACAGAAGAACACTGAAGCTTTCTTT. The encoded protein is CASSLSQKNTEAFF. The chain employs TRBV5-4 and TRBJ1-1; no clear D. The germline V and J ends were trimmed by 1 base and 1 base, with 8 bases remaining between them. CDR3 length: 14 amino acids. Germline-derived CDR1 and CDR2 are SGHNT and YYREEE (reference sequence).

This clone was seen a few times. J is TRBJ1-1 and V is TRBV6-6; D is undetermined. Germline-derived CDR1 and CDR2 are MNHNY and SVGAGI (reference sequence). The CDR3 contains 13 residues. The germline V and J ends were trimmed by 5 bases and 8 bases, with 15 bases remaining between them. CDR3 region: CASSGRTSAEAFF. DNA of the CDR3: TGTGCCAGCAGTGGGAGGACGTCGGCGGAAGCTTTCTTT.

This CDR3 reads CAISEWGQGEENTIYF. DNA for the CDR3: TGTGCCATCAGTGAGTGGGGACAGGGTGAAGAAAACACCATATATTTT. The rearrangement uses TRBV10-3 and TRBJ1-3; 9 bases fit TRBD1. J lost 6 bases, V lost 1 base, and 7 bases had no gene match. Germline V gene data show CDR1 as ENHRY and CDR2 as SYGVKD. This CDR3 is 16 amino acids long.

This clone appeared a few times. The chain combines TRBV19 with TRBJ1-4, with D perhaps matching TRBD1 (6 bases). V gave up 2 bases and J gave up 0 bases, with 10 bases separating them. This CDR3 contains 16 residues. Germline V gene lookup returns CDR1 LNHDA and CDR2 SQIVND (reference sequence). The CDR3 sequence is CASSIPRQATNEKLFF. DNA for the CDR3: TGTGCCAGTAGTATACCCCGACAGGCAACTAATGAAAAACTGTTTTTT.

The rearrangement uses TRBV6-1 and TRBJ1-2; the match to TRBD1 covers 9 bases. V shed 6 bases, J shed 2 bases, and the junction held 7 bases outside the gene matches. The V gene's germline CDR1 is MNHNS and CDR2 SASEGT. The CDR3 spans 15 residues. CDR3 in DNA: TGTGCCAGCAGAGGTACCGGGACAGGGAACTATGGCTACACCTTC. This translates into CASRGTGTGNYGYTF.

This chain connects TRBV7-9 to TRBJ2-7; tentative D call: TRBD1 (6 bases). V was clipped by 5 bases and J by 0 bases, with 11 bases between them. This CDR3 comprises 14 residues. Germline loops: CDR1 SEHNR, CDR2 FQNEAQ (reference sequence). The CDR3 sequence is CASSPPGHSYEQYF. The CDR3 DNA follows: TGTGCCAGCAGCCCCCCGGGACACTCCTACGAGCAGTACTTC.

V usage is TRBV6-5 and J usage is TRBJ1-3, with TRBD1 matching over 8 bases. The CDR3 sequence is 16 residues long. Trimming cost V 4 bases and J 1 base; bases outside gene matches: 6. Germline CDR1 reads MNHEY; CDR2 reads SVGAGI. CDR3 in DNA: TGTGCCAGCAGTTCACCTCGGACAGGGTCTGGAAACACCATATATTTT. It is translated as CASSSPRTGSGNTIYF.

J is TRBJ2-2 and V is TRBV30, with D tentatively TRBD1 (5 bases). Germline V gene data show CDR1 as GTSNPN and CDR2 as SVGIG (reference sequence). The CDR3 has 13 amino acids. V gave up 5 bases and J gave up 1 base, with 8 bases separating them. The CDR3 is CAWDRWNTGELFF. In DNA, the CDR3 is TGTGCCTGGGACAGATGGAACACCGGGGAGCTGTTTTTT. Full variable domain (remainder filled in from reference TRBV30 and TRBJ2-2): SQTIHQWPATLVQPVGSPLSLECTVEGTSNPNLYWYRQAAGRGLQLLFYSVGIGQISSEVPQNLSASRPQDRQFILSSKKLLLSDSGFYLCAWDRWNTGELFFGEGSRLTVL.

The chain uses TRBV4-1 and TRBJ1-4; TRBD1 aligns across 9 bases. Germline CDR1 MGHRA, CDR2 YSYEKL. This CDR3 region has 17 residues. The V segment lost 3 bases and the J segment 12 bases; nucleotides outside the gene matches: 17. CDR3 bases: TGCGCCAGCAGCCACACTGATTCCGGGACAGGGTTAATGGAACTGTTTTTT. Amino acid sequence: CASSHTDSGTGLMELFF.

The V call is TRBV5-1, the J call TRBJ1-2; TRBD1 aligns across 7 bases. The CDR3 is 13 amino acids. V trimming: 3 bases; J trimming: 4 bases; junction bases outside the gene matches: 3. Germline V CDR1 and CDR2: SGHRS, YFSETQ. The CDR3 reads CASSSDRAYGYTF. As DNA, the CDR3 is TGCGCCAGCAGCTCCGACAGGGCCTATGGCTACACCTTC.

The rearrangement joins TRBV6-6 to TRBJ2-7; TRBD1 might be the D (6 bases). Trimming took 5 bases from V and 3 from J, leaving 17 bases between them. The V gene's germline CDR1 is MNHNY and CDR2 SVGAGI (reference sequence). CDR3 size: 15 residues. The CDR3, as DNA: TGTGCCAGCAGTCCTCCGGGACACAGTTTCTACGAGCAGTACTTC. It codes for CASSPPGHSFYEQYF.